One and the same sample provided the 29 T cell receptor beta chains below, sequenced in a study of blood T cell repertoires in COVID-19 (dated by TCRdb to 2020 to 2022). Libraries were built with the immunoSEQ multiplex PCR assay. Sourced from immuneACCESS, this table was stored by TCRdb with only in-frame sequences that have V and J called. A share of the clones is absent; for the studies checked, an unresolved V gene accounts for under half, and the remainder has no known explanation. The sample profile shows 150,000 to 200,000 clones; approximately 95% of them were found once. In total, the top ten clones hold roughly 2% of the sample. Input material: peripheral blood. These TCRs come from a woman aged 55-69 years with COVID-19, enrolled during active disease.

The chain uses TRBV7-3 and TRBJ2-1; the match to TRBD2 covers 12 bases. Germline assignment: CDR1 SGHTA and CDR2 FQGTGA. The length of the CDR3 is 18 residues. Trimming cost V 2 bases and J 5 bases; bases outside gene matches: 10. The CDR3 DNA reads as TGTGCCAGCAGCTTACCTAGCGGGGGGGCCGCTCGACACAATGAGCAGTTCTTC. It encodes CASSLPSGGAARHNEQFF.

This chain links TRBV5-1 with TRBJ2-3; TRBD2 matches 13 bases. Germline V lookup: CDR1 SGHRS, CDR2 YFSETQ. Losses at the gene ends were 4 bases for V and 2 bases for J; bases not matched to a gene: 7. The CDR3 extends over 17 amino acids. The CDR3 coding sequence is TGCGCCAGCAGCCTTCTGGGACTAGCGGGGTCCACAGATACGCAGTATTTT. Its protein product is CASSLLGLAGSTDTQYF.

This clone showed up just a few times. The V and J genes are TRBV6-1 and TRBJ2-3; 9 nucleotides match TRBD2. V shed 1 base, J shed 0 bases, and the junction held 2 bases outside the gene matches. The CDR3 extends over 16 amino acids. Germline CDR1 and CDR2: MNHNS and SASEGT. CDR3 nucleotides: TGTGCCAGCAGTGAAGTCCTAGCGGGGAGCACAGATACGCAGTATTTT. It is translated as CASSEVLAGSTDTQYF.

This clone appeared once. The rearrangement uses TRBV4-2 and TRBJ1-1; 9 nucleotides match TRBD1. Germline CDR1 is LGHNA and CDR2 is YNFKEQ. There are 15 residues in the CDR3. After removal of 1 base from V and 2 bases from J, the junction contained 2 bases not matched to a gene. CDR3 nucleotide sequence: TGTGCCAGCAGCCAAGGGACAGGGGAAAACACTGAAGCTTTCTTT. As protein: CASSQGTGENTEAFF.

The chain couples TRBV10-3 to TRBJ2-1; 7 nucleotides match TRBD2. The CDR3 spans 13 residues. Trimming took 8 bases from V and 5 from J; bases not matched to a gene: 6. Germline V gene sequence: CDR1 ENHRY, CDR2 SYGVKD. The CDR3 is CAIGTTPNNEQFF. The CDR3 DNA reads TGTGCCATCGGGACTACCCCCAACAATGAGCAGTTCTTC.

This clone was recorded only once. This chain uses TRBV6-1 with TRBJ2-7; D possibly corresponds to TRBD2 (6 bases). Germline V lookup: CDR1 MNHNS, CDR2 SASEGT. V shed 3 bases and J shed 3 bases, with 15 bases lying between them. The CDR3 runs to 15 residues. CDR3 DNA sequence: TGTGCCAGCAGTGATCCCCAGCGGGCTAACTACGAGCAGTACTTC. Translating gives CASSDPQRANYEQYF.

The CDR3 DNA reads TGTGCCATCAGTGAGACAGGGCGTAATGAAAAACTGTTTTTT. Translation: CAISETGRNEKLFF. V and J are TRBV10-3 and TRBJ1-4; perhaps TRBD1 as D (6 bases). From germline, CDR1 is ENHRY and CDR2 SYGVKD. The CDR3 covers 14 residues. Trimming took off 2 bases at V and 4 bases at J, with 8 bases between the two ends.

The CDR3 sequence: CASSPGQGTIYF. The CDR3 DNA sequence: TGCGCCAGCAGCCCCGGACAGGGAACCATATATTTT. The rearrangement joins TRBV5-1 to TRBJ1-3; 8 bases match TRBD1. This CDR3 is built from 12 residues. CDR1 and CDR2 (germline): SGHRS, YFSETQ. Trimming cost V 4 bases and J 10 bases; bases outside gene matches: 4.

V is TRBV27 and J is TRBJ1-1; weak D call: TRBD1 (6 bases). The CDR3 loop spans 14 amino acids. The V end was cut by 7 bases, the J end by 4 bases, with 16 bases between. Germline CDR1 MNHEY, CDR2 SMNVEV (reference sequence). CDR3 region: CASNLQGEGTEAFF. The CDR3 region has the DNA TGTGCCAGCAATCTACAGGGAGAGGGCACTGAAGCTTTCTTT.

As concerns this clone: The junction does not match germline at one end; this may be a read error. The J gene is TRBJ1-4, the V gene TRBV4-3, with 7 bases matching TRBD1. Germline V CDR1 and CDR2: LGHNA, YSLEER. The CDR3 covers 14 residues. The CDR3 coding sequence is TGCGCCAGCAGCAAAGACAGGGTAGTTGAAAAACTGTTTTTT. Its protein product is CASSKDRVVEKLFF.

V gene TRBV6-2 or TRBV6-3 combines with J gene TRBJ2-7; TRBD1 matches 7 bases. This CDR3 region has 14 residues. The germline V gene has CDR1 MNHEY and CDR2 SVGEGT. V lost 2 bases to trimming and J lost 4 bases; unmatched junction nucleotides: 5. The DNA of the CDR3 is TGTGCCAGCAGTTACGAAGCAGGGGGATACGAGCAGTACTTC. This sequence encodes CASSYEAGGYEQYF.

The rearrangement uses TRBV5-4 and TRBJ2-6; 11 bases agree with TRBD1. CDR1 is SGHNT and CDR2 is YYREEE in the germline V gene (reference sequence). Trimming took 4 bases from V and 3 from J; bases not matched to a gene: 9. CDR3 length: 18 residues. CDR3 sequence: CASSPPGQGVGGANVLTF. DNA for the CDR3: TGTGCCAGCAGCCCCCCGGGACAGGGGGTAGGTGGGGCCAACGTCCTGACTTTC.

The chain is built from TRBV9 and TRBJ2-1; TRBD1 aligns across 10 bases. Germline trimming cut 2 bases from V and 4 bases from J; bases unmatched to any gene: 3. The CDR3 contains 15 residues. Per the germline V gene, CDR1 is SGDLS and CDR2 is YYNGEE. The CDR3 spells CASSVDRGNYNEQFF. In DNA, the CDR3 is TGTGCCAGCAGCGTGGACAGGGGGAATTACAATGAGCAGTTCTTC.

In DNA, the CDR3 is TGTGCCAGCAGTTCCCAGATAACAGGGGTCGATCAAGAGACCCAGTACTTC. Its translation is CASSSQITGVDQETQYF. V is TRBV6-2 or TRBV6-3 and J is TRBJ2-5; 7 bases agree with TRBD1. The CDR3 loop spans 17 amino acids. Germline CDR1 and CDR2: MNHEY and SVGEGT. The J segment lost 2 bases and the V segment lost 4 bases, leaving 13 bases of the junction unmatched.

The chain joins TRBV7-9 to TRBJ2-7, with 11 nucleotides matching TRBD1. CDR3 size: 16 residues. The ends lost 5 bases at V and 3 bases at J; junction bases unmatched: 9. Germline values: CDR1 SEHNR, CDR2 FQNEAQ (reference sequence). The DNA of the CDR3 is TGTGCCAGCAGCACCTGGACAGGGGGCGCCTTCTACGAGCAGTACTTC. Translated: CASSTWTGGAFYEQYF.

This rearrangement joins TRBV15 to TRBJ2-2, with 7 bases fitting TRBD1. The CDR3 loop spans 17 amino acids. CDR1 LNHNV and CDR2 YYDKDF come from the germline V gene (reference sequence). Germline trimming cut 5 bases from V and 5 bases from J; bases unmatched to any gene: 14. The CDR3 spells CATSSPSETGLTGELFF. The CDR3 region has the DNA TGTGCCACCAGCTCTCCCTCCGAGACAGGGTTGACCGGGGAGCTGTTTTTT.

The gene calls are TRBV27 and TRBJ1-2, with TRBD1 matching 7 bases. CDR1 and CDR2 from the germline V gene are MNHEY and SMNVEV (reference sequence). V trimming: 8 bases; J trimming: 2 bases; junction bases outside the gene matches: 14. The CDR3 is made up of 16 amino acids. CDR3 region: CASRPWTGGENYGYTF. In DNA, the CDR3 is TGTGCCAGCCGACCATGGACAGGCGGCGAGAACTATGGCTACACCTTC.

The chain is built from TRBV6-2 or TRBV6-3 and TRBJ1-5; D ambiguous. Trimming left V 1 base short and J 5 bases short, with 9 bases between. The CDR3 runs to 14 residues. CDR1 and CDR2 (germline): MNHEY, SVGEGT. The DNA of the CDR3 is TGTGCCAGCAGTTACTGGCAGGTGGATCAGCCCCAGCATTTT. Protein sequence: CASSYWQVDQPQHF.

The count of this clone is one. The V and J genes are TRBV7-2 and TRBJ1-2; 11 bases fit TRBD1. The junction had 6 bases not matched to a gene; V was cut back by 3 bases and J by 9 bases. Looked up from germline, CDR1 is SGHTA and CDR2 is FQGNSA. The CDR3 has 14 amino acids. The CDR3 loop reads CASSFPGQGDSYTF. CDR3 DNA sequence: TGTGCCAGCAGCTTCCCGGGACAGGGGGATAGCTACACCTTC.

The gene calls are TRBV20-1 and TRBJ2-7; D ambiguous. This CDR3 spans 11 amino acids. Trimming left V 1 base short and J 6 bases short, with 7 bases between. Germline loops: CDR1 DFQATT, CDR2 SNEGSKA (reference sequence). The DNA for the CDR3 is TGCAGTGCTAGAGGGTACGGCGAGCAGTACTTC. Encoded protein: CSARGYGEQYF.

The rearrangement uses TRBV14 and TRBJ1-1, with unresolved D. The length of the CDR3 is 13 residues. V lost 0 bases, J lost 6 bases, and 8 bases lay in between. Germline CDR1 is SGHDN and CDR2 is FVKESK. The CDR3 spells CASSQDLLSEAFF. CDR3 bases: TGTGCCAGCAGCCAAGATCTTCTCTCTGAAGCTTTCTTT.

This chain joins TRBV7-2 and TRBJ1-1; 7 bases are a match to TRBD1. CDR3 length: 15 residues. Per the germline V gene, CDR1 is SGHTA and CDR2 is FQGNSA. Trimming cost V 0 bases and J 4 bases; bases outside gene matches: 5. The CDR3 bases are TGTGCCAGCAGCTTAGCGGAGGGGGCGCGCACTGAAGCTTTCTTT. It specifies CASSLAEGARTEAFF.

The rearrangement links TRBV6-2 or TRBV6-3 to TRBJ1-1, with D unresolved. Between the trimmed V and J ends, which lost 6 bases and 5 bases, there was a span of 16 bases. Germline V gives CDR1 MNHEY, CDR2 SVGEGT. The CDR3 length is 14 residues. The CDR3 DNA reads as TGTGCCAGCAGCCTCACGTGGCTTGCAACTGAAGCTTTCTTT. Protein product: CASSLTWLATEAFF.

This chain connects TRBV29-1 to TRBJ1-5; D is possibly TRBD1 (6 bases). V shed 7 bases and J shed 3 bases, with 19 bases lying between them. This CDR3 has 15 amino acids. Germline CDR1 is SQVTM and CDR2 is ANQGSEA. The CDR3: CSALLGQNNNQPQHF. The CDR3 DNA sequence: TGCAGCGCCCTCCTTGGACAGAATAACAATCAGCCCCAGCATTTT.

The chain employs TRBV7-9 and TRBJ2-7; 10 bases line up with TRBD2. CDR1 is SEHNR and CDR2 is FQNEAQ in the germline V gene (reference sequence). V lost 1 base to trimming and J lost 2 bases; unmatched junction nucleotides: 5. The CDR3 has 16 amino acids. The DNA for the CDR3 is TGTGCCAGCAGCTTAGGGAAGCGGGGGGGTACCTACGAGCAGTACTTC. Translated, it gives CASSLGKRGGTYEQYF.

This clone was counted a few times. The chain has TRBV19 and TRBJ1-5; D possibly corresponds to TRBD1 (5 bases). Germline loops: CDR1 LNHDA, CDR2 SQIVND (reference sequence). The ends were cut back, 6 bases at V and 2 bases at J, with 14 bases in the middle. The CDR3 has 15 residues. The CDR3 reads CASRGGVRRNQPQHF. DNA of the CDR3: TGTGCCAGTAGGGGGGGGGTTCGGCGCAATCAGCCCCAGCATTTT.

The chain uses TRBV15 and TRBJ1-5, with unresolved D. CDR3 length equals 14 residues. Trimming stripped 0 bases from V and 4 bases from J, with 7 bases between. In germline, CDR1 is LNHNV, CDR2 YYDKDF (reference sequence). CDR3 residues: CATSRDRRNQPQHF. The CDR3 region has the DNA TGTGCCACCAGCAGAGATCGGAGGAATCAGCCCCAGCATTTT.

This clone was observed a single time. V and J are TRBV18 and TRBJ1-4; tentatively, D is TRBD1 (6 bases). This CDR3 spans 14 amino acids. V was pared by 3 bases and J by 4 bases, with 9 bases between. The V gene's germline CDR1 is KGHSH and CDR2 LQKENI. The CDR3 reads CASSPRDNNEKLFF. CDR3 bases: TGTGCCAGCTCACCCCGGGACAATAATGAAAAACTGTTTTTT.

This rearrangement joins TRBV5-1 to TRBJ1-1; TRBD1 matches 8 bases. The CDR3 runs to 14 residues. The V segment lost 0 bases and the J segment 5 bases; nucleotides outside the gene matches: 3. Germline V lookup: CDR1 SGHRS, CDR2 YFSETQ. In DNA form, the CDR3 reads TGCGCCAGCAGCTTGGCCACAGGGGGAACTGAAGCTTTCTTT. Translating gives CASSLATGGTEAFF. Full variable domain (remainder filled in from reference TRBV5-1 and TRBJ1-1): KAGVTQTPRYLIKTRGQQVTLSCSPISGHRSVSWYQQTPGQGLQFLFEYFSETQRNKGNFPGRFSGRQFSNSRSEMNVSTLELGDSALYLCASSLATGGTEAFFGQGTRLTVV.